Sequencing of this T cell receptor (beta chain) was carried out in a study of identical twins. A universal primer site was created by template switching, with the cDNA bearing unique molecular identifiers. TCRdb re-called the 5' RACE reads through MiXCR, storing one row per CDR3 protein. The sample lists 450,000 to 650,000 distinct CDR3 sequences, about 15% seen once, with about 0.47% in the top ten. There were only healthy Caucasians among the donors. The sample holds a few counts of this clonotype. Antigen unknown. General study points: Models predicted less out-of-frame TCR alpha sharing in monozygotic twins than was found. Analyses of zero insertions could, in part, be confounded by invariant MAIT and iNKT cells.

The same sample was also studied in work on yellow fever vaccine responses in identical twins.

This sequence originates from a young woman in good health. The sample was CD4+ T cells sorted from blood.

The CDR3 DNA reads TGCGCCAGCAGCCAGGGAGGGGCTAATGAAAAACTGTTTTTT. Protein: CASSQGGANEKLFF. The rearrangement links TRBV5-1 to TRBJ1-4; D possibly corresponds to TRBD1 (5 bases). V lost 4 bases, J lost 3 bases, and 10 bases lay in between. The CDR3 loop spans 14 amino acids. Germline lookup yields CDR1 SGHRS and CDR2 YFSETQ.